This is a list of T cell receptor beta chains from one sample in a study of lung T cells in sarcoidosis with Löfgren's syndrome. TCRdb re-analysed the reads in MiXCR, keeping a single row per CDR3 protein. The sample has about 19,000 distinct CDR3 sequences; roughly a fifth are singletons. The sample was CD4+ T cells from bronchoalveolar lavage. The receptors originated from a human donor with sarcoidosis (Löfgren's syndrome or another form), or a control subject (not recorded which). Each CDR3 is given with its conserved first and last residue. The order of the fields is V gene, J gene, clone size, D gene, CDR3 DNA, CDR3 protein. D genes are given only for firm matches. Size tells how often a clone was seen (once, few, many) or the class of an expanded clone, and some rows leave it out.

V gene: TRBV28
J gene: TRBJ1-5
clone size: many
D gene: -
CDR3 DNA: TGTGCCAGCAGTTTATTTATCCTGCCGTCCGGGGGATCTAGCAATCAGCCCCAGCATTTT
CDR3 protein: CASSLFILPSGGSSNQPQHF

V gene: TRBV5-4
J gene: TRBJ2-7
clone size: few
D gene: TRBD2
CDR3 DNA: TGTGCCAGCAGCGTTACTAGCGGGTCCTACGAGCAGTACTTC
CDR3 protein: CASSVTSGSYEQYF

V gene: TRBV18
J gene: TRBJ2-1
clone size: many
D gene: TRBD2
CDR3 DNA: TGTGCCAGCTCTCCGACTAGCGGAGAAAATGAGCAGTTCTTC
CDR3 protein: CASSPTSGENEQFF

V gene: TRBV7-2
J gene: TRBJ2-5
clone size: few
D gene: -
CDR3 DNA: TGTGCCAGCAGTCTTCTACTAGAAAAGACCCAGTACTTC
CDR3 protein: CASSLLLEKTQYF

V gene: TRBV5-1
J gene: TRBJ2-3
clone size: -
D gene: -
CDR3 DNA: TGCGCCAGCAGCTTGGCGTCAGTACACGATACGCAGTATTTT
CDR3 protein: CASSLASVHDTQYF

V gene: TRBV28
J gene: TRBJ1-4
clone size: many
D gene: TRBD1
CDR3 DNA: TGTGCCAGCAGTACCGGACAGGCAGAAGGGGGTGAAAAACTGTTTTTT
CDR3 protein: CASSTGQAEGGEKLFF

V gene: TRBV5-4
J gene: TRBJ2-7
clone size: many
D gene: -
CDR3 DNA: TGTGCCAGCACCCCCGGAAGGATCAGGGGCTACGAGCAGTACTTC
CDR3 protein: CASTPGRIRGYEQYF

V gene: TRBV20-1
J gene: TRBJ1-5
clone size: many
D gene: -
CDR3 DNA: TGCAGTGCTTTCACCACAGTTATGAATCAGCCCCAGCATTTT
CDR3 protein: CSAFTTVMNQPQHF

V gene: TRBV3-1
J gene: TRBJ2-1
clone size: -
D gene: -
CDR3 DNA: TGTGCCAGCAGCCAATACGGAGGTTCCCACAATGAGCAGTTCTTC
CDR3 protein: CASSQYGGSHNEQFF

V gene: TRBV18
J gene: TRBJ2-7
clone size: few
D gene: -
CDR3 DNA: TGTGCCAGCTCACTCACGACTGTTACCTACGAGCAGTACTTC
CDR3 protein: CASSLTTVTYEQYF

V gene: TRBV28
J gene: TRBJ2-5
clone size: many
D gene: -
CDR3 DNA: TGTGCCAGCAGTTTGGGGCAGTCTCAAGAGACCCAGTACTTC
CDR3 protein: CASSLGQSQETQYF

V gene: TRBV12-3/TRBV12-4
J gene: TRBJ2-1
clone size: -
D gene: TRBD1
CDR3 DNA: TGTGCCAGCAGTCCCTTCCCAGGGGGTGGGTCCTACAATGAGCAGTTCTTC
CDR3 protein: CASSPFPGGGSYNEQFF

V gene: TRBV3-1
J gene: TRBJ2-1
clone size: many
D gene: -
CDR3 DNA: TGTGCCAGCAGCCAGGCGGGATCGCCGTTCTTC
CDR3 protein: CASSQAGSPFF

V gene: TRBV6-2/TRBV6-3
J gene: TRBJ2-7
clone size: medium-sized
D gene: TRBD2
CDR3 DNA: TGTGCCAGCAGTTATAACTACTTGCGGGAGGAGTACGAGCAGTACTTC
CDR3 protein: CASSYNYLREEYEQYF

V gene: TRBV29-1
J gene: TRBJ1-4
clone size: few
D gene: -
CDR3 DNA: TGCAGCGTTAGAGGCCGGTCAATAAGGGAAAAACTGTTTTTT
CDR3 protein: CSVRGRSIREKLFF

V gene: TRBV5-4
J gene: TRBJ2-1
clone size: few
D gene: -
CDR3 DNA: TGTGCCAGCAGCTTACTGGATGGGAATGAGCAGTTCTTC
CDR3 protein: CASSLLDGNEQFF

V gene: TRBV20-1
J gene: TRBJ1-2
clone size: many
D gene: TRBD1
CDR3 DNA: TGCAGTGCTAGAGCCCTAAGCGGGACAGGGGTCTATGGCTACACCTTC
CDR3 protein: CSARALSGTGVYGYTF

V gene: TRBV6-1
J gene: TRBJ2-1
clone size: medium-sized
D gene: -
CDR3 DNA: TGTGCCAGCACCCTCGATTTCGCTAGGCCCTACAATGAGCAGTTCTTC
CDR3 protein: CASTLDFARPYNEQFF

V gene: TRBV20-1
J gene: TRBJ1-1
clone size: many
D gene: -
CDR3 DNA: TGCAGTGCTAGTGGGGTGGAGGCTGAAGCTTTCTTT
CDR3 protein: CSASGVEAEAFF

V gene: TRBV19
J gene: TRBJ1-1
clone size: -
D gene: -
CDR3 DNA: TGTGCCGGTAGTAGGACAGTGAACACTGAAGCTTTCTTT
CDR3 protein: CAGSRTVNTEAFF

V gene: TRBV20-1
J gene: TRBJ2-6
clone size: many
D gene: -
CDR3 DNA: TGCAGTGCTAGAGAGGGGGCGCGTGGGGCCAACGTCCTGACTTTC
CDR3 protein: CSAREGARGANVLTF

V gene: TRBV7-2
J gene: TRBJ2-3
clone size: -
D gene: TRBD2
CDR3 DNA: TGTGCCAGCAGCTTAACTCTAGCGGGAGGTTCTGATACGCAGTATTTT
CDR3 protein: CASSLTLAGGSDTQYF

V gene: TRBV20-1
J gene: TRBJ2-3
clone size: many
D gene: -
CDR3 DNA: TGCAGTGCTCCCAGGGGAATAGCGGCTGATACGCAGTATTTT
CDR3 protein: CSAPRGIAADTQYF